This T cell receptor beta chain was sequenced during a study of cytomegalovirus exposure and HLA in healthy donors. Turning to the study itself: Later, an analysis reported that the 95 to 150 validation repertoires had used the same platform as the approximately 600 first-cohort repertoires. The study's findings and limits: Subsequent analysis revealed that first-cohort TCR clusters tended to co-occur in the approximately 120 validation repertoires.

V shed 3 bases and J shed 5 bases, with 8 bases lying between them. Germline V gives CDR1 SEHNR, CDR2 FQNEAQ (reference sequence). The CDR3 consists of 13 residues. Regarding this clone: The target antigen is unknown.

The donors were part of the validation cohort, which consisted of approximately 110 subjects and was separate from the first cohort of under 850 subjects. The data were produced by immunoSEQ multiplex PCR, yet TCRdb's version contains in-frame clones alone and is incomplete. The profile shows 250,000 to 400,000 clones, around 90% of them singletons. The sequence came from a woman aged 30 to 39 in good health and CMV-seropositive. Sequenced: PBMCs. This sequence joins TRBV7-9 and TRBJ1-5; no clear D gene. CDR3 in DNA: TGTGCCAGCAGCTTCTCCACTTATCAGCCCCAGCATTTT. Protein product: CASSFSTYQPQHF.